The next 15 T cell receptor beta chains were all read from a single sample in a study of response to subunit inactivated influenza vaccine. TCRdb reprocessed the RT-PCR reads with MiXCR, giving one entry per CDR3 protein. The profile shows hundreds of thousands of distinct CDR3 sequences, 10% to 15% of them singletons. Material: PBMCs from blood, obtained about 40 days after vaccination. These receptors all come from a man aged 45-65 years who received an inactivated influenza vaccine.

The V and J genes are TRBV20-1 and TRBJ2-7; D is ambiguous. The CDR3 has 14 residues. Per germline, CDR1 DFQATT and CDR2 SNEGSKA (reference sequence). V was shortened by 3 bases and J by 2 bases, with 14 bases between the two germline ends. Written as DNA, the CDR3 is TGCAGTGCTAGGGGTCCTCAGAGACCCTACGAGCAGTACTTC. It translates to CSARGPQRPYEQYF.

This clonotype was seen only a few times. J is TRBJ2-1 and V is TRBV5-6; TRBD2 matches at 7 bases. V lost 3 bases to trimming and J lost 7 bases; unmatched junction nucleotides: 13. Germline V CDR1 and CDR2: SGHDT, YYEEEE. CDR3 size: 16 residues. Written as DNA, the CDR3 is TGTGCCAGCAGCTCGCAGACTAGCCCCCGGTATAATGAGCAGTTCTTC. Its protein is CASSSQTSPRYNEQFF.

The CDR3 DNA follows: TGCAGCGTTCACAGGGTGCCAGAGACCCAGTACTTC. Translating it yields CSVHRVPETQYF. The rearrangement uses TRBV29-1 and TRBJ2-5; D is perhaps TRBD1 (6 bases). In germline, CDR1 is SQVTM, CDR2 ANQGSEA. The ends were cut back, 5 bases at V and 4 bases at J, with 11 bases in the middle. The CDR3 loop spans 12 amino acids.

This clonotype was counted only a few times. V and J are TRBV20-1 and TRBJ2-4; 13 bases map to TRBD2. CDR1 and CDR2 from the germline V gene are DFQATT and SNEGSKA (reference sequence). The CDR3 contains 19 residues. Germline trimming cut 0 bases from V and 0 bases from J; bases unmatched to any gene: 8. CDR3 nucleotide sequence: TGCAGTGCTAGAGATACCGGACTAGCGGGAGTTCGAGCCAAAAACATTCAGTACTTC. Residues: CSARDTGLAGVRAKNIQYF.

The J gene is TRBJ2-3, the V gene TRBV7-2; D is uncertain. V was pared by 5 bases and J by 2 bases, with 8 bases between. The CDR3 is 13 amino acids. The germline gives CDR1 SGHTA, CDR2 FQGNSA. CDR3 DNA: TGTGCCAGCAGCGACTCATTCACAGATACGCAGTATTTT. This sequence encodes CASSDSFTDTQYF.

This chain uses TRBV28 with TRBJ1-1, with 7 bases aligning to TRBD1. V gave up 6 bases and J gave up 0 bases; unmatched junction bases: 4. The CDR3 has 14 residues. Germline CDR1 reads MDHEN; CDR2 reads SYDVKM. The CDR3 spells CASSTGTVNTEAFF. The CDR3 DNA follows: TGTGCCAGCAGCACCGGGACAGTGAACACTGAAGCTTTCTTT.

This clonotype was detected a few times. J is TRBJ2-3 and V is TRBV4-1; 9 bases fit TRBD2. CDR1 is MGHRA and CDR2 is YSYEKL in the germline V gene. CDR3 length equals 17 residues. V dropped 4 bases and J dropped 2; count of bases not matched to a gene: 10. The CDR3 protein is CASSLVIAGAHTDTQYF. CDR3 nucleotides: TGCGCCAGCAGCCTTGTTATAGCGGGGGCCCACACAGATACGCAGTATTTT.

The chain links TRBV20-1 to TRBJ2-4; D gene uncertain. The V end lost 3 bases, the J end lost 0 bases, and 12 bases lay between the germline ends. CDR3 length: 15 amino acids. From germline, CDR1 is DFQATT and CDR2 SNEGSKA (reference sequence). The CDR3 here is CSASVTSLAKNIQYF. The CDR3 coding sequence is TGCAGTGCTAGTGTGACTTCCTTAGCCAAAAACATTCAGTACTTC.

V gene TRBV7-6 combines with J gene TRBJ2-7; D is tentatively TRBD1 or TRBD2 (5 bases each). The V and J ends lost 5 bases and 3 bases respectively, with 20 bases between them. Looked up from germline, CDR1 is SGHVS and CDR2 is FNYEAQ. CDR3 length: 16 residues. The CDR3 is CASSQAPPGSGYEQYF. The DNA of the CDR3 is TGTGCCAGCAGCCAAGCCCCTCCAGGGAGTGGCTACGAGCAGTACTTC.

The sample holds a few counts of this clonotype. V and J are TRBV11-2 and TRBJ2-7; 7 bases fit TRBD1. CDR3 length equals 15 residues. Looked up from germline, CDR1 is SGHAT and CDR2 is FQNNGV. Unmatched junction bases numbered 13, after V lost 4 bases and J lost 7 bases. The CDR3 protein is CASSWTGLAGWEQYF. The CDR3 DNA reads TGTGCCAGCAGCTGGACAGGTTTAGCCGGGTGGGAGCAGTACTTC.

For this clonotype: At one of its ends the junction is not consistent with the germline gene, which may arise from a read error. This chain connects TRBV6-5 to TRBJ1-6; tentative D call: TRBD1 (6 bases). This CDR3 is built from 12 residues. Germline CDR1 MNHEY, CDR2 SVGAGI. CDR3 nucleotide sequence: TGTGCCAGCAGTTGGGCGGGGACACCTCTCCACTTT. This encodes CASSWAGTPLHF.

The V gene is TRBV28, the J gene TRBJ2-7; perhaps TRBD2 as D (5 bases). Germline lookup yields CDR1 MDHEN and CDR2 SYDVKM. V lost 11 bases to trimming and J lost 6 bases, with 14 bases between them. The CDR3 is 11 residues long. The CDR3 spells CAAERGSEQYF. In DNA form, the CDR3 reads TGTGCCGCCGAGAGAGGGAGCGAGCAGTACTTC. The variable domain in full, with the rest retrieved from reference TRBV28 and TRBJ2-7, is DVKVTQSSRYLVKRTGEKVFLECVQDMDHENMFWYRQDPGLGLRLIYFSYDVKMKEKGDIPEGYSVSREKKERFSLILESASTNQTSMYLCAAERGSEQYFGPGTRLTVT.

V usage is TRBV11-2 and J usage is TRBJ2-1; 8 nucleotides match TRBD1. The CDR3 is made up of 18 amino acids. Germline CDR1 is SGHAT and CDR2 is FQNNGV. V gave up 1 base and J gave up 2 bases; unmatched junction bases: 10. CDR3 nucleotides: TGTGCCAGCAGCTTAGTCGGCCGACAGGGGATCACCTACAATGAGCAGTTCTTC. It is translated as CASSLVGRQGITYNEQFF.

The CDR3 reads CASSPLGGTQYNEQFF. In DNA, the CDR3 is TGTGCCAGCAGCCCCTTGGGGGGGACACAATACAATGAGCAGTTCTTC. The rearrangement joins TRBV7-7 to TRBJ2-1; D is possibly TRBD2 (7 bases). The CDR3 is made up of 16 amino acids. Germline assignment: CDR1 SSHAT and CDR2 FNYEAQ (reference sequence). The germline V and J ends were trimmed by 5 bases and 4 bases, with 18 bases remaining between them.

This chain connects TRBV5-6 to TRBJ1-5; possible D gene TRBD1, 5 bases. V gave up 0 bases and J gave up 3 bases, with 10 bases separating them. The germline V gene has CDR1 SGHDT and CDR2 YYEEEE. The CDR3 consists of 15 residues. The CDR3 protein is CASSLDGGINQPQHF. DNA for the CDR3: TGTGCCAGCAGCTTGGATGGGGGGATCAATCAGCCCCAGCATTTT.